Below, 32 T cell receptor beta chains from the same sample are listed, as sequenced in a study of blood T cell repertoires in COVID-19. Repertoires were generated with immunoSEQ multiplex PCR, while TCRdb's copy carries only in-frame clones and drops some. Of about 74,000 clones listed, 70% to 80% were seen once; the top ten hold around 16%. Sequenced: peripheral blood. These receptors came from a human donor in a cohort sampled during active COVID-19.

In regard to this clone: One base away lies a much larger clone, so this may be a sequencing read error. The DNA of the CDR3 is TGTGCCAGCAGCGGGACAGCCTACGAGCAGTACTTC. Encoded protein: CASSGTAYEQYF. The chain combines TRBV6-5 with TRBJ2-7; 7 bases match TRBD1. Per the germline V gene, CDR1 is MNHEY and CDR2 is SVGAGI. The CDR3 runs 12 residues. With 6 bases clipped from V and 2 bases from J, the junction kept 1 base outside the gene matches.

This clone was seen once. The CDR3 loop is CATSEGGIGNEQYF. The CDR3 DNA reads as TGTGCCACCAGTGAAGGAGGAATTGGGAACGAGCAGTACTTC. V usage is TRBV24-1 and J usage is TRBJ2-7, with TRBD2 as a possible D gene (5 bases). CDR1 is KGHDR and CDR2 is SFDVKD in the germline V gene. V was cut by 4 bases and J by 5 bases, with 14 bases left in between. CDR3 length equals 14 residues.

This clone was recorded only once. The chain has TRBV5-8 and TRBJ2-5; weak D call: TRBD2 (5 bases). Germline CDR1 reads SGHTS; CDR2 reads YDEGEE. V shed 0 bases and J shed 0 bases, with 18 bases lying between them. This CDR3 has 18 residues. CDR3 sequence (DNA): TGTGCCAGCAGCTTGGGATTTGTGGATTCGGGATACCAAGAGACCCAGTACTTC. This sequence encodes CASSLGFVDSGYQETQYF.

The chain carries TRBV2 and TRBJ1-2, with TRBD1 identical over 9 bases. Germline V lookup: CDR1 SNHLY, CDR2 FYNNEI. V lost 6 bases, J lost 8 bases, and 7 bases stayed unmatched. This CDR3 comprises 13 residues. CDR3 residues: CASSPGTGQGYTF. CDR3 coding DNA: TGTGCCAGCAGCCCAGGGACAGGGCAAGGCTACACCTTC.

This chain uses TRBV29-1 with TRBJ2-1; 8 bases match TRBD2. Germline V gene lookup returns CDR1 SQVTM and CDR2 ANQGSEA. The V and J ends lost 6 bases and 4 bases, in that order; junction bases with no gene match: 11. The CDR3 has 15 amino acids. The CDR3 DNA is TGCAGCGTCTTAGGGGCGGGAGGCGCATACAATGAGCAGTTCTTC. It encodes CSVLGAGGAYNEQFF.

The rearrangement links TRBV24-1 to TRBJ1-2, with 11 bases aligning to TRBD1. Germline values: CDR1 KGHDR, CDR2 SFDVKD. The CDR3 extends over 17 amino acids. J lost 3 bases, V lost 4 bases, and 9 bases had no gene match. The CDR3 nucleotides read TGTGCCACCAGTGAAACCGGGACAGGGGGGATGGACTATGGCTACACCTTC. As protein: CATSETGTGGMDYGYTF.

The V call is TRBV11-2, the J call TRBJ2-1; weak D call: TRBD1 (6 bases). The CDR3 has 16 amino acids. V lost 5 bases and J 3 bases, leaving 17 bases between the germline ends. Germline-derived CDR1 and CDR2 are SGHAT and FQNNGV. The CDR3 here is CASSARQATNYNEQFF. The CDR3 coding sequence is TGTGCCAGCAGCGCGAGACAGGCTACGAACTACAATGAGCAGTTCTTC.

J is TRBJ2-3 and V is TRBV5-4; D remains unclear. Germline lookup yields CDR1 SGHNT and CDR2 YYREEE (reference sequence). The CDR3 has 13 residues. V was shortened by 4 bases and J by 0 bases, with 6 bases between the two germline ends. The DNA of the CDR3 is TGTGCCAGCAGCCTATCTAGCACAGATACGCAGTATTTT. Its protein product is CASSLSSTDTQYF.

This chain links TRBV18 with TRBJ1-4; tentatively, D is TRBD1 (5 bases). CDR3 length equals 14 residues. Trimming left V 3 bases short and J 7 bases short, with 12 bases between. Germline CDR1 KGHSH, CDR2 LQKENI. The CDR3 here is CASSPLADSEKLFF. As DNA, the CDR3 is TGTGCCAGCTCACCCTTGGCTGACAGTGAAAAACTGTTTTTT.

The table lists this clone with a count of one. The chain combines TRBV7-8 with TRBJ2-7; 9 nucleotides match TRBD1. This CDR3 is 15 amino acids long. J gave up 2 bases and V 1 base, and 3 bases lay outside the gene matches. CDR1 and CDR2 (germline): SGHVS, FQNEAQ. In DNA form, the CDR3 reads TGTGCCAGCAGCTTAGTAGGGACAGGGACCTACGAGCAGTACTTC. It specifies CASSLVGTGTYEQYF.

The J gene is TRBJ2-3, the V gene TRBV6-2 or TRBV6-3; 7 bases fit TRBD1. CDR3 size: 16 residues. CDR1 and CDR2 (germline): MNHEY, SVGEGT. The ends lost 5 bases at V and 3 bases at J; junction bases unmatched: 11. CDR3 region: CASSPSGTVLTDTQYF. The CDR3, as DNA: TGTGCCAGCAGTCCCTCCGGGACAGTTCTGACAGATACGCAGTATTTT.

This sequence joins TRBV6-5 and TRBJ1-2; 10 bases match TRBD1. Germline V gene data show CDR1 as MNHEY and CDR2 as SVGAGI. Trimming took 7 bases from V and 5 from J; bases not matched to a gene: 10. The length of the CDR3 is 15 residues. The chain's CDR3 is CASTRGQGIWYGYTF. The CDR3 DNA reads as TGTGCCAGCACCAGGGGACAGGGGATCTGGTATGGCTACACCTTC.

The CDR3 is CASSKRQGENYEQYF. The CDR3 DNA is TGCGCCAGCAGCAAGAGGCAGGGGGAAAACTACGAGCAGTACTTC. J is TRBJ2-7 and V is TRBV5-1; 7 bases are shared with TRBD1. Trimming took 4 bases from V and 3 from J; bases not matched to a gene: 10. Germline V gene sequence: CDR1 SGHRS, CDR2 YFSETQ. The CDR3 totals 15 residues.

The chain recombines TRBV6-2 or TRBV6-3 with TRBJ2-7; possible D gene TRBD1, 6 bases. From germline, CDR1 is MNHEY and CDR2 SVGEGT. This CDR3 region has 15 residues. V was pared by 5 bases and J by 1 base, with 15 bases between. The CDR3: CASSPREDRSYEQYF. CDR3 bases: TGTGCCAGCAGTCCCCGCGAGGACAGATCCTACGAGCAGTACTTC.

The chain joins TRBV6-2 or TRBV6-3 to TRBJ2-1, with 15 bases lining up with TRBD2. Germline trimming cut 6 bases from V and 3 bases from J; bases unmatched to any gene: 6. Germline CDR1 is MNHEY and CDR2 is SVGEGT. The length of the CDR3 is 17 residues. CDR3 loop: CASSSGLAGGLYNEQFF. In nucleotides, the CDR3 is TGTGCCAGCAGCAGTGGACTAGCGGGAGGGCTCTACAATGAGCAGTTCTTC.

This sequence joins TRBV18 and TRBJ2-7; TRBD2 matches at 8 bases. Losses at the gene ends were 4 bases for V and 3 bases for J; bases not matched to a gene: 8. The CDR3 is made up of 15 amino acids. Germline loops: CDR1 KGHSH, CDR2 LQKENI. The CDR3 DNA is TGTGCCAGCTCACAATTTAGCGGGACTAGCTACGAGCAGTACTTC. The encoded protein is CASSQFSGTSYEQYF.

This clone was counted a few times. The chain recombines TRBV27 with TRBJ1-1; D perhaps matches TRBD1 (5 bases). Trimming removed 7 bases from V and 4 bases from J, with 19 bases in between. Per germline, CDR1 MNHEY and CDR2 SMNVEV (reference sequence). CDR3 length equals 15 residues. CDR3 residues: CASISISGTVTEAFF. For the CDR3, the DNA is TGTGCCAGCATTTCGATCTCCGGGACTGTCACTGAAGCTTTCTTT.

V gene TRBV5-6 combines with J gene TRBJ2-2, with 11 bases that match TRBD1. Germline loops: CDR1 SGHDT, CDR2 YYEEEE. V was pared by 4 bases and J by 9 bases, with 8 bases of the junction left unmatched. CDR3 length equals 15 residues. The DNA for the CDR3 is TGTGCCAGCAGCCTACCGGACAGGGGGCTCAGGGAGCTGTTTTTT. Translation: CASSLPDRGLRELFF.

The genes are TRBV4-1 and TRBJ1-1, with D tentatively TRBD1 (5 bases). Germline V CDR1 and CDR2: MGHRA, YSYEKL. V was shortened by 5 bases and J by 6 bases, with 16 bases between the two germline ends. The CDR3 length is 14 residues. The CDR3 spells CASSEGTRVAEAFF. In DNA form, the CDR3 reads TGCGCCAGCAGCGAAGGGACCAGGGTCGCTGAAGCTTTCTTT.

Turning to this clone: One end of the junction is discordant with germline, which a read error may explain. DNA for the CDR3: TGTGCCAGCGGCCAAGCGCGGGGGAAGGGTTCACCCCTCCACTTT. This gives the protein CASGQARGKGSPLHF. The chain uses TRBV14 and TRBJ1-6, with D perhaps TRBD1 (5 bases). The CDR3 has 15 residues. CDR1 and CDR2 (germline): SGHDN, FVKESK.

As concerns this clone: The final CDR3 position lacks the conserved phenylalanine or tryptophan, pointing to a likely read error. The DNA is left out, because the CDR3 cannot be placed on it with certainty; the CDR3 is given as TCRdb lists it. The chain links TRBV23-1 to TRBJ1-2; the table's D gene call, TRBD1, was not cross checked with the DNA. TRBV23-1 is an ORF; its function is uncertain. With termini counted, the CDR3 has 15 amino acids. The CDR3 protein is CASSQSGQGKLWLHL.

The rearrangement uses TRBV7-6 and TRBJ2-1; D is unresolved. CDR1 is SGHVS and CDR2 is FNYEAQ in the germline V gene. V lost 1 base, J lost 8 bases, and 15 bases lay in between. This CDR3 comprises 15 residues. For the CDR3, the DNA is TGTGCCAGCAGCTTAGTGGCGAGAAGAGACTATGAGCAGTTCTTC. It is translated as CASSLVARRDYEQFF.

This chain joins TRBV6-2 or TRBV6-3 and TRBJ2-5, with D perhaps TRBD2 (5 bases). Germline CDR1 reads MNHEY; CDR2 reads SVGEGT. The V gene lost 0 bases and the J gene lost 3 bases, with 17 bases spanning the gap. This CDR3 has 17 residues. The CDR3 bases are TGTGCCAGCAGTTACTCGAGTGGATCCGGGAAGAAAGAGACCCAGTACTTC. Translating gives CASSYSSGSGKKETQYF.

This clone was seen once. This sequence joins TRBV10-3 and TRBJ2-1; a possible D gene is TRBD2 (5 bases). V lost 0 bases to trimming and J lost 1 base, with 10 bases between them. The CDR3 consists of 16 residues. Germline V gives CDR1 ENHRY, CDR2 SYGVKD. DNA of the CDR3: TGTGCCATCAGTGAGTCGACCGGGGATTCCTACAATGAGCAGTTCTTC. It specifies CAISESTGDSYNEQFF.

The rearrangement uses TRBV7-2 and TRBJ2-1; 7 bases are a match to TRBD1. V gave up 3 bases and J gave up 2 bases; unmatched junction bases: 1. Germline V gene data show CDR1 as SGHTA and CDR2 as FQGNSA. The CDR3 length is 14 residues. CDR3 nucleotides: TGTGCCAGCAGCTTCGACAGGGCCTACAATGAGCAGTTCTTC. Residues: CASSFDRAYNEQFF. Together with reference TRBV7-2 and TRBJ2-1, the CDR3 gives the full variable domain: GAGVSQSPSNKVTEKGKDVELRCDPISGHTALYWYRQSLGQGLEFLIYFQGNSAPDKSGLPSDRFSAERTGGSVSTLTIQRTQQEDSAVYLCASSFDRAYNEQFFGPGTRLTVL.

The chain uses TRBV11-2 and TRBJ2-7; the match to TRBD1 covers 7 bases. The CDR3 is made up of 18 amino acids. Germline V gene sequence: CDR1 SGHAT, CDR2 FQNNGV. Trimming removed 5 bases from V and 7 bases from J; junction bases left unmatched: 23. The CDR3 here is CASSLSQLQGQALGEQYF. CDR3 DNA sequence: TGTGCCAGCAGCCTCTCCCAACTACAAGGACAGGCCTTAGGGGAGCAGTACTTC.

The CDR3 reads CASSDGQGYEQYF. DNA for the CDR3: TGCGCCAGCAGCGATGGACAGGGCTACGAGCAGTACTTC. This chain joins TRBV5-1 and TRBJ2-7; 8 positions match TRBD1. V shed 4 bases, J shed 3 bases, and the junction held 3 bases outside the gene matches. This CDR3 is 13 amino acids long. Germline CDR1 and CDR2: SGHRS and YFSETQ. Complete variable domain (other parts from reference TRBV5-1 and TRBJ2-7): KAGVTQTPRYLIKTRGQQVTLSCSPISGHRSVSWYQQTPGQGLQFLFEYFSETQRNKGNFPGRFSGRQFSNSRSEMNVSTLELGDSALYLCASSDGQGYEQYFGPGTRLTVT.

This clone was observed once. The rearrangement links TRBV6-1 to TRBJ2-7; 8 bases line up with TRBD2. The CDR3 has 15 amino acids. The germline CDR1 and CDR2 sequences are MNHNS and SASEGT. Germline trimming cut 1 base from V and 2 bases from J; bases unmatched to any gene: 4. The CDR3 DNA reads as TGTGCCAGCAGTGAAGGGGGACTAGGAACCTACGAGCAGTACTTC. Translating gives CASSEGGLGTYEQYF.

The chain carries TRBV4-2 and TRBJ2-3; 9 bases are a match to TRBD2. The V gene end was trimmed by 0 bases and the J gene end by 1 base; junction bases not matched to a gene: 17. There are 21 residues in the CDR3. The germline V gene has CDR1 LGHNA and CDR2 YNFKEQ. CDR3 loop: CASSQEHGGLAGWLGTDTQYF. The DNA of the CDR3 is TGTGCCAGCAGCCAAGAACATGGAGGGCTAGCGGGATGGTTGGGCACAGATACGCAGTATTTT.

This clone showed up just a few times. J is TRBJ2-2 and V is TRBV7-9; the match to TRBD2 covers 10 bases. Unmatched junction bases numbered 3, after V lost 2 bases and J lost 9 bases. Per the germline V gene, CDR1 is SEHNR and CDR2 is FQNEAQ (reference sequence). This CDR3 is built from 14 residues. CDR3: CASSLPSGSRELFF. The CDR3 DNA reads TGTGCCAGCAGCTTACCTAGCGGGAGCAGGGAGCTGTTTTTT.

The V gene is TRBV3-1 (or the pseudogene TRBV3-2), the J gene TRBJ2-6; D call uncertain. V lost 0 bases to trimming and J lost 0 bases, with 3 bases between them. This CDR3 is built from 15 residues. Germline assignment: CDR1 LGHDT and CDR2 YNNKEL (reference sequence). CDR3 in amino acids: CASSQESSGANVLTF. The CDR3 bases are TGTGCCAGCAGCCAAGAGAGCTCTGGGGCCAACGTCCTGACTTTC.

The CDR3 DNA follows: TGTGCTGCGGGGACCCATGGAGCTTTCTTT. Protein product: CAAGTHGAFF. This chain uses TRBV19 with TRBJ1-1; weak D call: TRBD1 (5 bases). The CDR3 loop spans 10 amino acids. The V gene's germline CDR1 is LNHDA and CDR2 SQIVND (reference sequence).